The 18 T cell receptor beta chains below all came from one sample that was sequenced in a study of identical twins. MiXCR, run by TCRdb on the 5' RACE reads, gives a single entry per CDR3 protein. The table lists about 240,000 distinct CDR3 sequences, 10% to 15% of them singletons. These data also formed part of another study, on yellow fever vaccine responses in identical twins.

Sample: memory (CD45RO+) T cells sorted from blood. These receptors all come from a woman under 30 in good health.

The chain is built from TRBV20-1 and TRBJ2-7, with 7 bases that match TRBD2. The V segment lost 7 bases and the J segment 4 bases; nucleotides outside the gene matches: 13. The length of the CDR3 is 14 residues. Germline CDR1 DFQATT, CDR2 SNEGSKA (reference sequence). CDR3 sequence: CSVHGEGEAYEQYF. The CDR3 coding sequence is TGCAGTGTCCACGGGGAGGGCGAGGCGTACGAGCAGTACTTC.

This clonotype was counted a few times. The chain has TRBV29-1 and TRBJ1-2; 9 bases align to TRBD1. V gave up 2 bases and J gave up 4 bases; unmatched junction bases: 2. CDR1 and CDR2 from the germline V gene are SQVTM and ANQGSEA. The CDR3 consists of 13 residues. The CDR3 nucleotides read TGCAGCGTTGAAATGGGACAGGGCTATGGCTACACCTTC. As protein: CSVEMGQGYGYTF.

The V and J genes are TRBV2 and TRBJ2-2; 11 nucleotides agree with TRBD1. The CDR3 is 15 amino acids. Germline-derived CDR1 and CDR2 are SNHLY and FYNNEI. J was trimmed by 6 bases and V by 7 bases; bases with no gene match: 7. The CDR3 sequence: CASTGRTGGPGELFF. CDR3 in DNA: TGTGCCAGCACCGGCCGGACAGGGGGCCCCGGGGAGCTGTTTTTT. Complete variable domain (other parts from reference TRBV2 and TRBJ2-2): EPEVTQTPSHQVTQMGQEVILRCVPISNHLYFYWYRQILGQKVEFLVSFYNNEISEKSEIFDDQFSVERPDGSNFTLKIRSTKLEDSAMYFCASTGRTGGPGELFFGEGSRLTVL.

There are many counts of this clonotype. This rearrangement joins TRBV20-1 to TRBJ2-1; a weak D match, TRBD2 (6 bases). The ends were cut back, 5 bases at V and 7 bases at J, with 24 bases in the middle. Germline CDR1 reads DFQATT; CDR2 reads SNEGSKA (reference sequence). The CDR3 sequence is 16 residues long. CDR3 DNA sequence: TGCAGTGCTTCCCAGAGATGGCGGGGAGCCGTGAATGAGCAGTTCTTC. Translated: CSASQRWRGAVNEQFF.

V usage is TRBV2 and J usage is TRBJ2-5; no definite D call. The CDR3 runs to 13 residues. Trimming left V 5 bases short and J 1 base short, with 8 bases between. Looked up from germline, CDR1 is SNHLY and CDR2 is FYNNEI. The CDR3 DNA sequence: TGTGCCAGCAGTCTACGTCCCCAAGAGACCCAGTACTTC. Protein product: CASSLRPQETQYF.

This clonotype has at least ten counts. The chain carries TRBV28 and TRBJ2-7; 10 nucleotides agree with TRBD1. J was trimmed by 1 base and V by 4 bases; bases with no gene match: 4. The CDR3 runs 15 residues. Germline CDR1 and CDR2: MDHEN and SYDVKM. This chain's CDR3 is CASSSPGQGSYEQYF. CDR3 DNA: TGTGCCAGCAGTTCACCGGGACAGGGGTCCTACGAGCAGTACTTC.

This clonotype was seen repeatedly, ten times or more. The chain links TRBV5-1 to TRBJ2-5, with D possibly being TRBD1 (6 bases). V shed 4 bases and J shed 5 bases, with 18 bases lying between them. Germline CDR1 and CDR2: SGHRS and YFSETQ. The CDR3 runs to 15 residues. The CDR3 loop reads CASSEQGSDMETQYF. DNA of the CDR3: TGCGCCAGCAGCGAACAGGGTAGTGATATGGAGACCCAGTACTTC.

In nucleotides, the CDR3 is TGCAGTGCTAAAGGACTAGCGGGAGTCAATGAGCAGTTCTTC. Encoded protein: CSAKGLAGVNEQFF. The gene calls are TRBV20-1 and TRBJ2-1; 13 bases map to TRBD2. V lost 4 bases, J lost 6 bases, and 3 bases stayed unmatched. The CDR3 spans 14 residues. Germline CDR1 reads DFQATT; CDR2 reads SNEGSKA (reference sequence).

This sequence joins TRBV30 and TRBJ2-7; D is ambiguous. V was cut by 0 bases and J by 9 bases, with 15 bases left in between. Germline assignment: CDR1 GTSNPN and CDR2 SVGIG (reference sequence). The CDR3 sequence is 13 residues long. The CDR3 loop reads CAWSVELATGQYF. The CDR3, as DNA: TGTGCCTGGAGTGTTGAGCTGGCGACGGGGCAGTACTTC.

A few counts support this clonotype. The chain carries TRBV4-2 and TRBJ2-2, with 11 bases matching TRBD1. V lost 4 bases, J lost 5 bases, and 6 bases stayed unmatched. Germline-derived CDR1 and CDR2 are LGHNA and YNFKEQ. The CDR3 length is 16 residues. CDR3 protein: CASSPRGQGATGELFF. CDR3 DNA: TGTGCCAGCAGCCCACGAGGACAGGGGGCGACCGGGGAGCTGTTTTTT.

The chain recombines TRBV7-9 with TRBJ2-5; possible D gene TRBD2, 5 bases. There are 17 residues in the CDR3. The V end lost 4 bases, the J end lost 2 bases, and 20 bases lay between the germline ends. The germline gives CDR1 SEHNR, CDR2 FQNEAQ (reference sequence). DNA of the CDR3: TGTGCCAGCAGCTCGCTGAGTCGGCGGGCAGCTCAAGAGACCCAGTACTTC. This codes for CASSSLSRRAAQETQYF.

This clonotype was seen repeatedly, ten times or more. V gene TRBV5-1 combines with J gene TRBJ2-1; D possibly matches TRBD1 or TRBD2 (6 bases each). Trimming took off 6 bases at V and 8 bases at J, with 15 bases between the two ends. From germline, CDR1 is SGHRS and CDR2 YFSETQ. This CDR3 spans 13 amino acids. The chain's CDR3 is CASKYRGEDEQFF. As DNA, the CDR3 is TGCGCCAGCAAGTATAGGGGGGAGGATGAGCAGTTCTTC.

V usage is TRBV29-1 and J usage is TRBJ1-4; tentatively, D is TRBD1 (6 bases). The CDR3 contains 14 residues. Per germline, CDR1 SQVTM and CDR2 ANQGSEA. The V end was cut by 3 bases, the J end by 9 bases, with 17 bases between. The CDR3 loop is CSVETGRRGQKLFF. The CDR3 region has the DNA TGCAGCGTTGAGACCGGGCGGCGGGGGCAAAAACTGTTTTTT.

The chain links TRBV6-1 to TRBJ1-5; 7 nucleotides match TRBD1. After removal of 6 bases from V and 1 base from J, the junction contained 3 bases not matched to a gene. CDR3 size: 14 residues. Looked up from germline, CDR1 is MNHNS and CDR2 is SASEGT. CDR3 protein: CASRKGASNQPQHF. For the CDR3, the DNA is TGTGCCAGCAGAAAGGGGGCCAGCAATCAGCCCCAGCATTTT.

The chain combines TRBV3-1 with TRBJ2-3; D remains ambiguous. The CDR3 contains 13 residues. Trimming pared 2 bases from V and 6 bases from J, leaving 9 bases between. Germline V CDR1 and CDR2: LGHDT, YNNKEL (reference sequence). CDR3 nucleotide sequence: TGTGCCAGCAGCCAACCCAATGATGATACGCAGTATTTT. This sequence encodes CASSQPNDDTQYF.

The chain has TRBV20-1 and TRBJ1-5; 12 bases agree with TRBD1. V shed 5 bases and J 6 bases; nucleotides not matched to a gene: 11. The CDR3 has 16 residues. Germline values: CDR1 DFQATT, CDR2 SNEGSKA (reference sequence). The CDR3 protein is CSACPKGTGGCQPQHF. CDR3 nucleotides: TGCAGTGCTTGCCCAAAGGGGACAGGGGGCTGTCAGCCCCAGCATTTT.

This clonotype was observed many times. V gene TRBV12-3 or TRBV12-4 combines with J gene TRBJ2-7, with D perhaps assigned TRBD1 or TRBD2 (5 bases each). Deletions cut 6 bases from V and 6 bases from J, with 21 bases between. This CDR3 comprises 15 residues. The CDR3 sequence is CASSFSLSTGAEQYF. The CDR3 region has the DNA TGTGCCAGCAGCTTCTCCCTTAGCACCGGGGCCGAGCAGTACTTC.

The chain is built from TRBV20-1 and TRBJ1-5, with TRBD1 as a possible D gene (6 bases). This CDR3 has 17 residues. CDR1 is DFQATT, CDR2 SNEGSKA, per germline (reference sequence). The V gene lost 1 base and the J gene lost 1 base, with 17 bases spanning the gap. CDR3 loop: CSARGAGVRGSNQPQHF. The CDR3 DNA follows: TGCAGTGCTAGAGGGGCAGGGGTCCGTGGGAGCAATCAGCCCCAGCATTTT.